This T cell receptor (beta chain) emerged from a study of T cells after yellow fever vaccination. General study points: Most clones from primary vaccination resurfaced after the booster (96% CD4, around 91% CD8). Weaker, the secondary response had a peak occurring faster, on day 5 versus 15.

Per germline, CDR1 LGHNA and CDR2 YNFKEQ. This CDR3 contains 16 residues. Between the trimmed V and J ends, which lost 6 bases and 2 bases, there was a span of 19 bases. They built TCR cDNA with 5'RACE template switching, a step that put in a universal primer site and UMIs. A single record per CDR3 protein comes from TCRdb applying MiXCR to the 5' RACE reads. This table holds approximately 85,000 distinct CDR3 sequences, about 14% found once. This receptor was taken from a man aged 18 to 35 who received the YFV17D yellow fever vaccine. Specimen: CD8+ T cells not binding an NS4B(214-222) dextramer, sorted from PBMCs, collected approximately 22 days after the first yellow fever vaccination. The rearrangement joins TRBV4-2 to TRBJ2-5; weak D call: TRBD1 (6 bases). This CDR3 reads CASSSFYRTAQETQYF. In DNA, the CDR3 is TGTGCCAGCAGTTCCTTCTATAGGACAGCACAAGAGACCCAGTACTTC.